This T cell receptor (beta chain) is from a study of shared clonotypes between healthy human individuals. Study conclusions and caveats: The four-donor shared clonotypes exceeded non-shared clonotypes in generation probability, with non-shared ones scoring lower.

As regards this clone: Its antigen remains unidentified.

The V gene's germline CDR1 is SGHRS and CDR2 YFSETQ. The CDR3 totals 14 residues. Deletions cut 7 bases from V and 3 bases from J, with 14 bases between. A split of CD4+ cells into CD45RA+ naive and CD45RA-negative memory subsets was performed. Sorted-subset replicate PCR reactions contained roughly 210 ng DNA, corresponding to about 30,000 T cell genomes. Methods used by the authors: ImmunoSEQ sequences covered only the junction and lacked quality scores; filtering therefore differed. The assay was immunoSEQ multiplex PCR, and TCRdb's table has in-frame clones only and misses some. The V and J calls and clone size were taken over from that table, and D and trimming were inferred from the DNA. The repertoire includes hundreds of thousands of clones, around 73% of them detected once, and around 1.7% sits in the top ten.

This sequence joins TRBV5-1 and TRBJ1-5; D perhaps matches TRBD1 (5 bases). Specimen: memory CD4+ T cells sorted from blood. Specified subset: CD45RA-negative fraction. The receptor was derived from a woman younger than 45 in good health. The CDR3 region is CASSLGPLNQPQHF. CDR3 DNA sequence: TGCGCCAGCTCCCTGGGACCGCTCAATCAGCCCCAGCATTTT.